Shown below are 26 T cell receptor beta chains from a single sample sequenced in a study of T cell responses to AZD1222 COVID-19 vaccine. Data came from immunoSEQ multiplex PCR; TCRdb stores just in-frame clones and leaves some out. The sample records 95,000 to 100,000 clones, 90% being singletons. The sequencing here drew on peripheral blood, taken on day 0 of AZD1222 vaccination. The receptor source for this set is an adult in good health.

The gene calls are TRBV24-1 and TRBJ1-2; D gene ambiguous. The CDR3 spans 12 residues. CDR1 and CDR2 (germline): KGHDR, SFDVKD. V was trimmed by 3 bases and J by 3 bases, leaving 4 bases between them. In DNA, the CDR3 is TGTGCCACCAGTGATGCAGACTATGGCTACACCTTC. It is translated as CATSDADYGYTF.

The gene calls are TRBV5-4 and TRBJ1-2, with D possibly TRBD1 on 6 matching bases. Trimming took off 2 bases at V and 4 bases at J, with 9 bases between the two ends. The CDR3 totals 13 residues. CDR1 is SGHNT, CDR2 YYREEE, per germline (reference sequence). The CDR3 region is CASSLTGIYGYTF. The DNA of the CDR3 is TGTGCCAGCAGCTTAACAGGGATCTATGGCTACACCTTC.

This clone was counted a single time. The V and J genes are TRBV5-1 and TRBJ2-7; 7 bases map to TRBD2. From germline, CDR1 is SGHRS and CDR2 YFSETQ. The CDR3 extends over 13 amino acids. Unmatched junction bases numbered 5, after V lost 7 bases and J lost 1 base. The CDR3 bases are TGCGCCAGCGCCGGGACTACATCCTACGAGCAGTACTTC. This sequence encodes CASAGTTSYEQYF.

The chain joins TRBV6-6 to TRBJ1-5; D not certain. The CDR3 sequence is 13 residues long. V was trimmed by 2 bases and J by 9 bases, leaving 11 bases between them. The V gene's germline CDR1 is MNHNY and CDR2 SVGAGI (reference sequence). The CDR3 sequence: CASSYGRVRPQHF. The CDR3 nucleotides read TGTGCCAGCAGTTACGGGAGGGTCCGGCCCCAGCATTTT.

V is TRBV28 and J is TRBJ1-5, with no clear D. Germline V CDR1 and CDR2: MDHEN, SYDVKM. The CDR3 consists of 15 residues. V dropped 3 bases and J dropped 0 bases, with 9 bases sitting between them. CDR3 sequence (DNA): TGTGCCAGCAGTTTTTATGGGGATAGCAATCAGCCCCAGCATTTT. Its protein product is CASSFYGDSNQPQHF.

The CDR3 here is CASSQDLKSYNSPLHF. The CDR3 DNA reads as TGTGCCAGCAGCCAAGATCTGAAGTCCTATAATTCACCCCTCCACTTT. The J gene is TRBJ1-6, the V gene TRBV4-2; D gene ambiguous. CDR1 is LGHNA, CDR2 YNFKEQ, per germline. CDR3 length: 16 amino acids. V was shortened by 0 bases and J by 1 base, with 7 bases between the two germline ends.

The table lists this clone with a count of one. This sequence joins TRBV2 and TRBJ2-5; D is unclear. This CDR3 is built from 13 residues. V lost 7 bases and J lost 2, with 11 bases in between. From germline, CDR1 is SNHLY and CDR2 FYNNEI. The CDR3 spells CASNRVRQETQYF. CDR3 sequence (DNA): TGTGCCAGCAACCGGGTGAGGCAAGAGACCCAGTACTTC.

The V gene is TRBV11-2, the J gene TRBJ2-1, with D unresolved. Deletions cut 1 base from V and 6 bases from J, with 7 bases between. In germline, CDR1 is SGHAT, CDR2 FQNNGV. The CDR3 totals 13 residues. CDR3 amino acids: CASSLVLVNEQFF. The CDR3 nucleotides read TGTGCCAGCAGCTTAGTTTTGGTCAATGAGCAGTTCTTC.

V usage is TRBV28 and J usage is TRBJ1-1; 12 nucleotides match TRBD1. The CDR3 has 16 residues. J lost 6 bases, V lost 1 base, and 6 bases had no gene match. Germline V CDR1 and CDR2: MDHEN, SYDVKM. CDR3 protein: CASSLLSGQGAPEAFF. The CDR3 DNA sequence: TGTGCCAGCAGTTTATTATCGGGACAGGGGGCCCCTGAAGCTTTCTTT.

The CDR3, as DNA: TGTGCCAGCAGCTTAGCTCACGGTGAGCAGTTCTTC. Protein sequence: CASSLAHGEQFF. V and J are TRBV11-3 and TRBJ2-1; D is uncertain. The germline V gene encodes CDR1 SGHNT and CDR2 YENEEA. V lost 1 base and J lost 9, with 7 bases in between. The CDR3 totals 12 residues.

CDR3 sequence: CASSDAGYSGNTIYF. For the CDR3, the DNA is TGTGCCAGCAGTGACGCAGGGTACTCTGGAAACACCATATATTTT. The chain has TRBV6-1 and TRBJ1-3; perhaps TRBD1 as D (5 bases). The CDR3 sequence is 15 residues long. The V end was cut by 3 bases, the J end by 0 bases, with 9 bases between. CDR1 and CDR2 (germline): MNHNS, SASEGT.

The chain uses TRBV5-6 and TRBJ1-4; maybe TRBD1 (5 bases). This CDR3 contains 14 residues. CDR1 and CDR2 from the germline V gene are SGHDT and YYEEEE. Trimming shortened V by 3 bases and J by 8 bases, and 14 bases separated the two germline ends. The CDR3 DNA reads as TGTGCCAGCAGCTACGGGACGCCTTCAGAAAAACTGTTTTTT. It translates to CASSYGTPSEKLFF.

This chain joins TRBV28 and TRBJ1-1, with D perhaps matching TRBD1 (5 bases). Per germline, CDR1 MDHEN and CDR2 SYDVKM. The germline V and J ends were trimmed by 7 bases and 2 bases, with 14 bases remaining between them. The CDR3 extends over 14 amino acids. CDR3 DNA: TGTGCCAGCATCACCGACAGCTTTAACACTGAAGCTTTCTTT. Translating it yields CASITDSFNTEAFF.

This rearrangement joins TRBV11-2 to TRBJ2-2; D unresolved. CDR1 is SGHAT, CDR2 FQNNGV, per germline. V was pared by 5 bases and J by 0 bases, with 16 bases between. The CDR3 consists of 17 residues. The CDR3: CASSRGFSGTNTGELFF. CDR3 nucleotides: TGTGCCAGCAGCCGCGGCTTTAGTGGAACGAACACCGGGGAGCTGTTTTTT.

The CDR3 DNA reads TGTGCCAGCAGCGAAGACAGGAACACTGAAGCTTTCTTT. Translating gives CASSEDRNTEAFF. J is TRBJ1-1 and V is TRBV7-2; TRBD1 might be the D (5 bases). This CDR3 is 13 amino acids long. Germline V lookup: CDR1 SGHTA, CDR2 FQGNSA. Trimming pared 5 bases from V and 1 base from J, leaving 8 bases between. Looking up the rest from reference TRBV7-2 and TRBJ1-1 gives the full variable domain: GAGVSQSPSNKVTEKGKDVELRCDPISGHTALYWYRQSLGQGLEFLIYFQGNSAPDKSGLPSDRFSAERTGGSVSTLTIQRTQQEDSAVYLCASSEDRNTEAFFGQGTRLTVV.

This CDR3 is CASSPLGGGGTGELFF. The CDR3 DNA reads as TGTGCCAGCAGTCCACTAGGCGGGGGAGGCACCGGGGAGCTGTTTTTT. The gene calls are TRBV11-2 and TRBJ2-2, with 7 bases lining up with TRBD2. This CDR3 spans 16 amino acids. Germline V gene sequence: CDR1 SGHAT, CDR2 FQNNGV. V lost 6 bases and J lost 4; bases outside the gene matches: 11.

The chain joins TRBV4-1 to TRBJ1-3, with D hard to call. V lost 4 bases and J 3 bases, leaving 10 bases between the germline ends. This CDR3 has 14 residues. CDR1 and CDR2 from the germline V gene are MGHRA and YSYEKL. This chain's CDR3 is CASSPPGLGNTIYF. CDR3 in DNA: TGCGCCAGCAGCCCCCCCGGGCTTGGAAACACCATATATTTT.

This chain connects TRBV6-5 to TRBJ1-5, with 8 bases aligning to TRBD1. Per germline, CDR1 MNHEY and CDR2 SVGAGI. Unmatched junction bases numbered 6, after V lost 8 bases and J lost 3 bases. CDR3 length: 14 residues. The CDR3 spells CASVTGALNQPQHF. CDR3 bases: TGTGCCAGCGTGACAGGGGCGCTCAATCAGCCCCAGCATTTT.

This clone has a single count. CDR3 sequence reads: CASSVARGPGNEQFF. The CDR3 DNA is TGTGCCAGCAGCGTAGCCAGGGGGCCTGGCAATGAGCAGTTCTTC. The chain links TRBV9 to TRBJ2-1; the match to TRBD1 covers 8 bases. Germline V lookup: CDR1 SGDLS, CDR2 YYNGEE. V gave up 0 bases and J gave up 6 bases; unmatched junction bases: 5. The CDR3 consists of 15 residues. Full variable domain (missing parts from reference TRBV9 and TRBJ2-1): DSGVTQTPKHLITATGQRVTLRCSPRSGDLSVYWYQQSLDQGLQFLIQYYNGEERAKGNILERFSAQQFPDLHSELNLSSLELGDSALYFCASSVARGPGNEQFFGPGTRLTVL.

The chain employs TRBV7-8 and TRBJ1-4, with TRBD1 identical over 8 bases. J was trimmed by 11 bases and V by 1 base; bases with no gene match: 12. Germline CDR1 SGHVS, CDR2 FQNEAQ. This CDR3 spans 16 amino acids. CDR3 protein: CASSLGDRSILGKLFF. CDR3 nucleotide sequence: TGTGCCAGCAGCTTAGGGGACAGGAGTATATTAGGGAAACTGTTTTTT.

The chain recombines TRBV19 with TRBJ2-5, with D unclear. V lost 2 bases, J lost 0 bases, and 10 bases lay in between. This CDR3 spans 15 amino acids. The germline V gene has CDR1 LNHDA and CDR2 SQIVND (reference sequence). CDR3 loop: CASSIRTSYQETQYF. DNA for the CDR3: TGTGCCAGTAGTATAAGGACCTCGTACCAAGAGACCCAGTACTTC.

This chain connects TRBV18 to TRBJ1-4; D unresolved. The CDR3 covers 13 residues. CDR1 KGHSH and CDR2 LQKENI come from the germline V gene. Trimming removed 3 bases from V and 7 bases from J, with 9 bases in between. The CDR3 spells CASSPGFGEKLFF. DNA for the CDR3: TGTGCCAGCTCACCGGGTTTCGGTGAAAAACTGTTTTTT. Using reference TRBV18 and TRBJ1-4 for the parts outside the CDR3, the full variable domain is NAGVMQNPRHLVRRRGQEARLRCSPMKGHSHVYWYRQLPEEGLKFMVYLQKENIIDESGMPKERFSAEFPKEGPSILRIQQVVRGDSAAYFCASSPGFGEKLFFGSGTQLSVL.

The CDR3 sequence is CASSPRGKGNQPQHF. In DNA, the CDR3 is TGTGCCAGCAGCCCCCGCGGTAAAGGCAATCAGCCCCAGCATTTT. The chain joins TRBV6-5 to TRBJ1-5; no clear D. The V end lost 6 bases, the J end lost 2 bases, and 14 bases lay between the germline ends. CDR1 MNHEY and CDR2 SVGAGI come from the germline V gene. This CDR3 has 15 residues.

CDR3 bases: TGTGCCAGCAGCGTAATACAATCCGGGGAGCTGTTTTTT. This sequence encodes CASSVIQSGELFF. The chain employs TRBV7-9 and TRBJ2-2, with no clear D. CDR1 is SEHNR and CDR2 is FQNEAQ in the germline V gene (reference sequence). This CDR3 comprises 13 residues. Trimming took off 5 bases at V and 6 bases at J, with 10 bases between the two ends.

This CDR3 is CASSLRAGNYNEQFF. CDR3 bases: TGTGCCAGCAGCTTGAGAGCGGGGAATTACAATGAGCAGTTCTTC. The rearrangement joins TRBV11-3 to TRBJ2-1; 7 positions agree with TRBD2. The CDR3 extends over 15 amino acids. V gave up 3 bases and J gave up 4 bases; unmatched junction bases: 6. Germline CDR1 reads SGHNT; CDR2 reads YENEEA.

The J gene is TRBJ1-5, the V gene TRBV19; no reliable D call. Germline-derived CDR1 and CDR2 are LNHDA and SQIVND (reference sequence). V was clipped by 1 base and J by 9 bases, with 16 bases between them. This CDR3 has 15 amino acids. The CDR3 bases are TGTGCCAGTAGTATAGTTATTTACACCCCAGGGCCCCAGCATTTT. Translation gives CASSIVIYTPGPQHF.